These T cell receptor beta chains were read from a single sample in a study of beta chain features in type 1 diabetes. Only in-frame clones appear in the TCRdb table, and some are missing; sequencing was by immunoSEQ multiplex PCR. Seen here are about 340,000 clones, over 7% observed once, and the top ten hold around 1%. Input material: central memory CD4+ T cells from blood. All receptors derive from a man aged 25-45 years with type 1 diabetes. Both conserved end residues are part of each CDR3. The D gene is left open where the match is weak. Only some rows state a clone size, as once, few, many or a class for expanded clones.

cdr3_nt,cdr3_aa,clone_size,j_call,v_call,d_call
TGTGCCAGCAGCCCCTGGGACACCCGCTCCTACGAGCAGTACTTC,CASSPWDTRSYEQYF,few,TRBJ2-7,TRBV13,NA
TGTGCCGCGCCCATGGCAGCCACCTACGAGCAGTACTTC,CAAPMAATYEQYF,few,TRBJ2-7,TRBV21-1,NA
TGCGCCAGCAGCGACTCTAGCACAGATACGCAGTATTTT,CASSDSSTDTQYF,many,TRBJ2-3,TRBV5-1,NA
TGCGCCAGCGGACTAGCGGGGGGGAGAGAGCAGTTCTTC,CASGLAGGREQFF,NA,TRBJ2-1,TRBV6-6,TRBD2
TGTGCCAGCAGAGACTCCGGGCTTAGGGAGCAGTACTTC,CASRDSGLREQYF,NA,TRBJ2-7,TRBV28,NA
TGTGCCAGCAGGACAGGAGATAACTATGGCTACACCTTC,CASRTGDNYGYTF,NA,TRBJ1-2,TRBV6-5,NA
TGTGCCAGCAGCCTTTCGGGACAGGACAGACTCGGGGAGCTGTTTTTT,CASSLSGQDRLGELFF,NA,TRBJ2-2,TRBV7-2,TRBD1
TGCACCAGCAACTATGGCTACACCTTC,CTSNYGYTF,few,TRBJ1-2,TRBV1,NA
TGCGCCAGCAGCCAAGATACAACTAGCTTTGTTGGTACGCAGTATTTT,CASSQDTTSFVGTQYF,NA,TRBJ2-3,TRBV4-1,NA
TGTGCCAGCAGCTTCAGCCGTAGCTCCTACGAGCAGTACTTC,CASSFSRSSYEQYF,NA,TRBJ2-7,TRBV7-2,NA
TGTGCCAGCAGCTCCGGGGGCACAGATACGCAGTATTTT,CASSSGGTDTQYF,few,TRBJ2-3,TRBV7-2,NA
TGCAGCGTTGAAGTGACAATCACCGGGGAGCTGTTTTTT,CSVEVTITGELFF,few,TRBJ2-2,TRBV29-1,NA
TGTGCCAGCAGTGAACTATGGGGCGCCGACTATGGCTACACCTTC,CASSELWGADYGYTF,NA,TRBJ1-2,TRBV25-1,NA
TGTGCCAGCAGCTCCCGGGACACGAGCACAGATACGCAGTATTTT,CASSSRDTSTDTQYF,NA,TRBJ2-3,TRBV7-2,NA
TGTGCTAGTGGTTTGGCGGGCGGCCACGAGCAGTACTTC,CASGLAGGHEQYF,NA,TRBJ2-7,TRBV12-5,NA
TGTGCCATCAGCGTCGACGGGAACTATGGCTACACCTTC,CAISVDGNYGYTF,NA,TRBJ1-2,TRBV10-3,NA
TGTGCCAGCAGCTTCAATTCCGGGACAGGCTACGAGCAGTACTTC,CASSFNSGTGYEQYF,few,TRBJ2-7,TRBV5-4,TRBD1
TGCAGCGTTGCAGCGGACGAGTTCGGCTACTACACCTTC,CSVAADEFGYYTF,many,TRBJ1-2,TRBV29-1,NA
TGCGCCAGCAGCCTGGGGCCAGGACTATACGGCTACACCTTC,CASSLGPGLYGYTF,NA,TRBJ1-2,TRBV4-3,NA
TGCGCCAGCAGCTTCACAGATACGCAGTATTTT,CASSFTDTQYF,few,TRBJ2-3,TRBV5-1,NA
TGCAGCGTTGACGGGGGCCAAGAGACCCAGTACTTC,CSVDGGQETQYF,few,TRBJ2-5,TRBV29-1,NA
TGTGCCAGCAGCTTAGGGGGGACAGGGGAGGAGACCCAGTACTTC,CASSLGGTGEETQYF,few,TRBJ2-5,TRBV7-2,TRBD1
TGTGCCAGCCGACAGGGACTCAACGTGGCAGATACGCAGTATTTT,CASRQGLNVADTQYF,few,TRBJ2-3,TRBV2,NA
TGTGCCAGCAGTGGGGTGGGAGGAAACATTCAGTACTTC,CASSGVGGNIQYF,few,TRBJ2-4,TRBV2,NA
TGTGCCAGCAGCTTTATGAGGGACAATGAGCAGTTCTTC,CASSFMRDNEQFF,few,TRBJ2-1,TRBV7-2,NA
TGTGCCATCAGTGTGAAGGGGTTGGCCCAGTACTTC,CAISVKGLAQYF,NA,TRBJ2-5,TRBV10-3,NA
TGTGCCAGCACCTTGGACTCCGGGGGAGCGTTAGTGTTC,CASTLDSGGALVF,NA,TRBJ2-4,TRBV6-1,NA
TGCGCCAGCAGCTTGGTTCCCGGTCAGCCCCAGCATTTT,CASSLVPGQPQHF,NA,TRBJ1-5,TRBV5-1,NA
TGTGCCAGCTCACCACAGCGGGGGCCCTCCTACGAGCAGTACTTC,CASSPQRGPSYEQYF,many,TRBJ2-7,TRBV18,TRBD2
TGCAGCGTGAAACTAGGACAGGGTAACTATGGCTACACCTTC,CSVKLGQGNYGYTF,NA,TRBJ1-2,TRBV29-1,TRBD1
TGTGCCTGGAGTCCCCGGGGGAGGGGGACGAACACTGAAGCTTTCTTT,CAWSPRGRGTNTEAFF,few,TRBJ1-1,TRBV30,NA
TGCAGCGTTGCCAGGGACACCGGGGAGCTGTTTTTT,CSVARDTGELFF,NA,TRBJ2-2,TRBV29-1,NA
TGTGCCAGCAGAAGCGGACAGGGGTGGAATGAGCAGTTCTTC,CASRSGQGWNEQFF,few,TRBJ2-1,TRBV6-5,TRBD1
TGTGCCAGCTTGAGACAGACGAACTCCTACGAGCAGTACTTC,CASLRQTNSYEQYF,NA,TRBJ2-7,TRBV2,NA
TGTGCCAGCAGTTTACAGGGTAGTAACTATGGCTACACCTTC,CASSLQGSNYGYTF,NA,TRBJ1-2,TRBV2,NA
TGTGCCAGCAGCTTAGAATATTCGACAGGGGTCAACGAGCAGTACTTC,CASSLEYSTGVNEQYF,few,TRBJ2-7,TRBV7-9,TRBD1